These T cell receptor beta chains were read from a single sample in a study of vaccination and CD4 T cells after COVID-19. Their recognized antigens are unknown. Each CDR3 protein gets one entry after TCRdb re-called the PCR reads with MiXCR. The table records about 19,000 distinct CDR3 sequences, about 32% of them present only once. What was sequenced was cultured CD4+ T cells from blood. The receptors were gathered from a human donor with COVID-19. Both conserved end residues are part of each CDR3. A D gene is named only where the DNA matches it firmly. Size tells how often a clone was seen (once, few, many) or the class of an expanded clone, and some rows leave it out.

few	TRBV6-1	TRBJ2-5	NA	CASSRNGDHETQYF	TGTGCCAGCAGTCGAAATGGGGACCATGAGACCCAGTACTTC
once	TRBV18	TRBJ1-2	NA	CTSSPTEGLLGGYTF	TGTACCAGCTCCCCTACGGAAGGGTTGCTTGGTGGCTACACCTTC
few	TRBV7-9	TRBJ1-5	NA	CASSLVGDSNQPQHF	TGTGCCAGCAGCTTAGTTGGAGATAGCAATCAGCCCCAGCATTTT
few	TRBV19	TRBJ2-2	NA	CASRGRSNTGELFF	TGTGCCAGTAGAGGTCGAAGCAACACCGGGGAGCTGTTTTTT
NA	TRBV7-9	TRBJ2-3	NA	CASSWDGLATDTQYF	TGTGCCAGCAGTTGGGACGGACTCGCCACAGATACGCAGTATTTT
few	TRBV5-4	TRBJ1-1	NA	CASSLGRGDMNTEAFF	TGTGCCAGCAGTTTAGGTCGGGGGGACATGAACACTGAAGCTTTCTTT
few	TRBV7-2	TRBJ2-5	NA	CASSSSGGGGQETQYF	TGTGCCAGCAGCTCAAGTGGTGGAGGGGGGCAAGAGACCCAGTACTTC
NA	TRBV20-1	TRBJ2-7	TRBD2	CSARLAGGTKQYF	TGCAGTGCTAGACTAGCGGGGGGCACTAAGCAGTACTTC
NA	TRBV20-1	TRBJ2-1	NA	CSARLSKNEQFF	TGCAGTGCAAGACTTAGCAAGAATGAGCAGTTCTTC
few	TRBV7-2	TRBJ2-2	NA	CASSSDITGELFF	TGTGCCAGCAGCTCCGACATCACCGGGGAGCTGTTTTTT
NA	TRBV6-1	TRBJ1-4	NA	CASSSRDGSNEKLFF	TGTGCCAGCAGCAGTCGGGACGGCTCTAATGAAAAACTGTTTTTT
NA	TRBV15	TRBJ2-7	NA	CATSPPAPTYEQYF	TGTGCCACCAGTCCTCCCGCGCCGACCTACGAGCAGTACTTC
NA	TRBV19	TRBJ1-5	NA	CAIKIVGQAHQPQHF	TGTGCCATTAAGATAGTCGGTCAGGCCCATCAGCCCCAGCATTTT
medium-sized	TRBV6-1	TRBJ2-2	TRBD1	CASRRDRRSTGELFF	TGTGCCAGCAGACGGGACAGGCGTTCCACCGGGGAGCTGTTTTTT
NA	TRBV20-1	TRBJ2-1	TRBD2	CSAREASGGRSEQFF	TGCAGTGCTAGAGAGGCTAGCGGGGGGAGGTCTGAGCAGTTCTTC
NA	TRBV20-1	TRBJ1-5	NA	CSAKVGGVDQPQHF	TGCAGTGCTAAGGTGGGGGGCGTTGATCAGCCCCAGCATTTT
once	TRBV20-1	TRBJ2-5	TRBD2	CSTRYRGAGLQETQYF	TGCAGTACTAGATACCGGGGAGCGGGGCTCCAAGAGACCCAGTACTTC
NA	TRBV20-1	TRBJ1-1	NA	CSARTGWDTEAFF	TGCAGTGCTAGAACAGGGTGGGACACTGAAGCTTTCTTT
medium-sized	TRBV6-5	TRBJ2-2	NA	CASSLQHSTGELFF	TGTGCCAGCAGTTTACAACACAGCACCGGGGAGCTGTTTTTT
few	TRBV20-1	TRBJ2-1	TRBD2	CSAAGPIYNEQFF	TGCAGTGCAGCGGGGCCGATCTACAATGAGCAGTTCTTC
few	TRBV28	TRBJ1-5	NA	CASSFRARGSNQPQHF	TGTGCCAGCAGTTTTAGGGCCAGGGGTAGCAATCAGCCCCAGCATTTT
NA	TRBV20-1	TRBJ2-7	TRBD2	CSAGTSGGPYEQYF	TGCAGTGCCGGGACTAGCGGGGGCCCCTACGAGCAGTACTTC
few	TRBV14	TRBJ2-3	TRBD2	CASSLLIVAGNTDTQYF	TGTGCCAGCAGCCTATTGATAGTAGCGGGGAACACAGATACGCAGTATTTT
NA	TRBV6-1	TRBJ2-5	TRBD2	CASSEALTSGGLQETQYF	TGTGCCAGCAGTGAAGCCCTGACTAGCGGGGGGCTCCAAGAGACCCAGTACTTC
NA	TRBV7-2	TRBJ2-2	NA	CASSLTGQPTGELFF	TGTGCCAGCAGCTTAACTGGCCAACCGACCGGGGAGCTGTTTTTT
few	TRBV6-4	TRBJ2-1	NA	CASSETGLIGNEQFF	TGTGCCAGCAGTGAGACGGGCCTTATTGGCAATGAGCAGTTCTTC
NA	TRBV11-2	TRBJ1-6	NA	CASSLGTGSSYNSPLHF	TGTGCCAGCAGCTTGGGGACCGGGAGCTCCTATAATTCACCCCTCCACTTT
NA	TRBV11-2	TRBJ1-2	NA	CASSPAGAQTYGYTF	TGTGCCAGCAGCCCCGCCGGGGCCCAGACCTATGGCTACACCTTC
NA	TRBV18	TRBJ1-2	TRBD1	CASSQTRDRTYGYTF	TGTGCCAGCTCCCAAACCCGGGACAGAACCTATGGCTACACCTTC
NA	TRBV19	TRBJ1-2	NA	CASYEYSNYGYTF	TGTGCCAGTTATGAGTATTCTAACTATGGCTACACCTTC
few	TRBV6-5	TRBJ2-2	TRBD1	CASSYGLGTGWPGELFF	TGTGCCAGCAGTTACGGCCTTGGGACAGGGTGGCCCGGGGAGCTGTTTTTT
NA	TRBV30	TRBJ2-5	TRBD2	CAWTKASGGLQETQYF	TGTGCCTGGACGAAGGCTAGCGGGGGTCTCCAAGAGACCCAGTACTTC
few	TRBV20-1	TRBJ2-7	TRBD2	CSARDLLAGSYEQYF	TGCAGTGCTAGAGATTTGCTAGCGGGGAGCTACGAGCAGTACTTC
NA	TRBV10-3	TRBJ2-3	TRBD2	CAISFLAGAHTDTQYF	TGTGCCATCAGCTTCCTAGCGGGGGCCCACACAGATACGCAGTATTTT